The entry that follows covers one T cell receptor (beta chain) sequence. Its antigen is not yet known. Nothing much larger sits one base from this clone, and base qualities are not available. Peripheral blood CD8+ and CD4+ T cells from healthy donors, Susac syndrome patients and multiple sclerosis patients were profiled using high-throughput TCR beta sequencing. Multiple sclerosis controls were treatment-naive patients with stable or active relapsing-remitting disease fulfilling revised McDonald criteria. Bulk CD8+ and CD4+ T cells were purified magnetically by negative isolation, whereas CD8+ TEMRA cells were enriched by FACS. Blood was collected in EDTA tubes and processed within 24 hours, with PBMCs isolated through density gradient centrifugation. PBMCs intended for TCR sequencing were cryopreserved in liquid nitrogen and were subsequently thawed in a 37 degrees C water bath. Purity of sorted or isolated CD4+, CD8+ and CD8+ TEMRA cells was at least 90%.

RNA was extracted using the RNeasy kit, and about 0.5 to 1 ug of the RNA was reverse transcribed with random hexamers. The immunoSEQ multiplex PCR assay, covering 54 Vbeta and 13 Jbeta segments, was used to amplify TCR beta CDR3 regions. Bias from PCR amplification was corrected by using a synthetic template baseline for primer optimization and for computational correction. The study's own analysis went as follows. Reads were annotated to V, D and J genes according to IMGT and were analyzed with immunoSEQ Analyzer, with only productive sequences retained. To calculate clonality, Shannon entropy was normalized by log2 of the number of productive unique sequences and then subtracted from one. For each patient and control, public and private clones were evaluated within the 100 most prevalent clones. Clones were defined as Susac-specific when absent from the healthy and MS cohorts, from approximately 1,100 published viral clones and from other ImmuneACCESS disease sequences. TCRdb reprocessed the public reads (quality trimming at Q25 with fastp, clone calling with MiXCR) and kept in-frame beta chains. When rows share a CDR3 protein, they turn into one entry using the most common DNA and genes. The V and J calls shown here were made by TCRdb, not taken from the authors' results. In all, the sample holds some 260,000 distinct CDR3 sequences, and around 93% of those were seen once. Of the sample, 0.07% to 0.09% is held by the ten largest clones.

These data originate in a study of CD8 T cells in Susac syndrome (dated by TCRdb to about 2019). Background on the whole study: The study used repertoire sequencing to test whether antigen drove CD8+ T cell activation and differentiation in Susac syndrome. Beyond this particular receptor, the publication reports: The number of individuals in the TCR sequencing and HLA analysis was acknowledged as relatively small.

Input material: CD4+ T cells from PBMCs. This TCR was recovered from a human donor with multiple sclerosis.

In nucleotide form, the sequence is TGCGCCAGCAGCGTGGGACACCGACAAGAGACCCAGTACTTC. Its translation is CASSVGHRQETQYF. The sequence links TRBV5-1 to TRBJ2-5; the D segment could be TRBD1, given 6 matching bases. V is reduced by 4 bases and J by 2 bases, leaving a spacing of 12 bases between them. From its cysteine to its phenylalanine, the CDR3 spans 14 amino acids. Just the 42-base CDR3 DNA is kept, in frame starting at base 1. CDR1 and CDR2, per the germline V gene, are SGHRS and YFSETQ.